This TCR beta chain was found in a study of blood T cell repertoires in COVID-19 (dated by TCRdb to 2018 to 2020). In the study overall: The collaborator samples originated in the United States, Italy and Spain and spanned the acute and convalescent phases of COVID-19. The material from the prospective study consisted of cDNA or gDNA derived from T cells, B-cell-depleted T cells, or PBMCs. The dataset comprised deeply sampled blood TCRbeta repertoires from subjects exposed to, actively infected with, or recovered from COVID-19. The repertoires were made available in a free public database intended to serve as a resource for research on the immune response to SARS-CoV-2. Samples came from the ongoing ImmuneRACE study (first 160 participants) plus 1,254 subjects from 6 global collaborators. The sample metadata nearly always contained a de-identified subject ID, COVID-19 status, age in years and sex. Where HLA class I and class II types were available, the types were taken from metadata supplied by the sample provider, not from assay-based typing.

What the authors observed across the whole study: The quantity of clinical and demographic metadata differed by source and by participant and was supplied without curation.

In Seattle, one collaborating source enrolled patients while the infection was active and tracked those patients longitudinally over the course of disease. The collaborating institutions used their own protocols to collect whole blood in K2EDTA tubes. Collaborator samples were shipped for TCRbeta analysis as frozen whole blood, isolated PBMCs, or DNA extracted from either sample type. TCRbeta CDR3 regions were amplified from genomic DNA by means of the immunoSEQ Assay, a bias-controlled multiplex PCR. The source study handled its data this way. The number of nucleated cells in each sample was estimated by amplification of reference gene primers within the assay. To quantify the absolute abundance of each unique TCRbeta CDR3 rearrangement, sequence reads were collapsed and filtered. For each sample, productive Simpson clonality was calculated as the square root of Simpson's diversity index across productive rearrangements. The immuneACCESS repertoire file appears here via TCRdb, limited to in-frame rearrangements. These files lack a portion of the clones; in checked studies, under half of the deficit traces to unresolved V genes, and the cause of the others is not known. That table supplies the V and J calls and clone size; D and trimming were determined from the DNA. The sample table holds roughly 340,000 clones, of which around nine tenths were seen once. Roughly 6.6% of the sample goes to the ten largest clones.

Turning to this clone: Its antigen specificity is not known. There are no base qualities to consult, and no much larger clone falls within one base.

Material: peripheral blood. This clonotype was sampled from a woman aged 65 to 85 with COVID-19, enrolled during active disease.

The CDR3 amino acid sequence is: CASSQWTEDYGYTF. The DNA sequence reads TGTGCCAGCAGCCAGTGGACAGAAGACTATGGCTACACCTTC. The chain was built from TRBV14 and TRBJ1-2; the D segment could be TRBD1, given 6 matching bases. V and J are truncated by 3 bases and 3 bases respectively, leaving an intervening sequence of 11 bases. Based on the germline V gene, the CDR1 and CDR2 sequences are SGHDN and FVKESK. Taken from cysteine to phenylalanine, the CDR3 has 14 residues. CDR3 DNA is the only sequence kept; it has 42 bases, read in frame from the first base.